The entry that follows covers one T cell receptor beta chain sequence. This specimen belongs to a study of blood T cell repertoires in COVID-19. Study at large: Samples of COVID-19 (acute and convalescent) were obtained from the United States, Italy and Spain. The cDNA or gDNA used as material had been derived from T cells, B-cell-depleted T cells, or PBMCs.

This CDR3 spans 13 amino acids. Germline values: CDR1 SQVTM, CDR2 ANQGSEA. Trimming stripped 8 bases from V and 6 bases from J, with 20 bases between. This table comes from immunoSEQ multiplex PCR, and its TCRdb copy is limited to in-frame clones, with some not included. The table lists about 90,000 clones, approximately 80% of them singletons. This TCR was recovered from a woman aged 65 to 85 with active or convalescent COVID-19. The specimen sequenced was peripheral blood. This sequence joins TRBV29-1 and TRBJ2-7, with TRBD1 as a possible D gene (6 bases). CDR3 nucleotide sequence: TGCAGCCCGGGAAAGATACAGGGAAGCGAGCAGTACTTC. Its protein product is CSPGKIQGSEQYF.